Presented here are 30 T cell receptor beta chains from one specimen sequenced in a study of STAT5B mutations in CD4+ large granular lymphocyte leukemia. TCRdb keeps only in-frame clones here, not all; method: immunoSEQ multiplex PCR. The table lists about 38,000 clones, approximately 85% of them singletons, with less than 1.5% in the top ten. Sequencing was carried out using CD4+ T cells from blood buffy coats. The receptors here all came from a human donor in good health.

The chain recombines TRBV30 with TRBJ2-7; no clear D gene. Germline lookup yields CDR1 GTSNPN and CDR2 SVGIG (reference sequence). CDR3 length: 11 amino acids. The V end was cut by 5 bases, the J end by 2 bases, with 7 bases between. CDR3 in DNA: TGTGCCTGGGCCAATACCTACGAGCAGTACTTC. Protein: CAWANTYEQYF.

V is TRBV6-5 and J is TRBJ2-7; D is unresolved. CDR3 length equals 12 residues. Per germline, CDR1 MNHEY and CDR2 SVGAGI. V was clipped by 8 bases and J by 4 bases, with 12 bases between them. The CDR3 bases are TGTGCCAGCGCCGCCAGTTCATACGAGCAGTACTTC. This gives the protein CASAASSYEQYF.

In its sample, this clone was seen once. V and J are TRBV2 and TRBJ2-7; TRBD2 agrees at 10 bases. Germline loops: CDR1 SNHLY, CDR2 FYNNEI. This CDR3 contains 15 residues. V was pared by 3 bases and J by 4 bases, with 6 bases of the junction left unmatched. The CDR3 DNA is TGTGCCAGCAGTGAGGGGGCTAGCGGGGGTTACGAGCAGTACTTC. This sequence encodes CASSEGASGGYEQYF.

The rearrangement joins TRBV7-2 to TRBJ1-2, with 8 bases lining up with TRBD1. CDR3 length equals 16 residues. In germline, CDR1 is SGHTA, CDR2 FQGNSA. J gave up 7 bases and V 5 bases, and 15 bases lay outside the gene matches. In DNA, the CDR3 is TGTGCCAGCAGCCGTGATTGGGCAGGGGGCAACGGTGGCTACACCTTC. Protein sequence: CASSRDWAGGNGGYTF.

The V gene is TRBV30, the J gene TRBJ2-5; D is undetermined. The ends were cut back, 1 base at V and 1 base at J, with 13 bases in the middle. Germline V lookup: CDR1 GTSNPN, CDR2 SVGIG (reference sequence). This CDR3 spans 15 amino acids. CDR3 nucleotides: TGTGCCTGGAGTGCCCCCCCTAGAAGCCAAGAGACCCAGTACTTC. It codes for CAWSAPPRSQETQYF.

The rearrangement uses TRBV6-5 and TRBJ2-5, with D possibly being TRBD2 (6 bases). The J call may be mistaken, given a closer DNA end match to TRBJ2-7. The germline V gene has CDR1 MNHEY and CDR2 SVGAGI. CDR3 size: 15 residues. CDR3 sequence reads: CASSYGAGLTYEQYF. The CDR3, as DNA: TGTGCCAGCAGTTACGGGGCGGGGCTAACCTACGAGCAGTACTTC.

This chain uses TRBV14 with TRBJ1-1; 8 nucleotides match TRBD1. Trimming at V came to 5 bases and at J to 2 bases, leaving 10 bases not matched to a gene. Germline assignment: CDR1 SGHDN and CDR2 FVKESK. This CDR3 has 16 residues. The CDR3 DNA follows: TGTGCCAGCAGCGGAACCGGGACAGGTTTAAACACTGAAGCTTTCTTT. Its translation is CASSGTGTGLNTEAFF.

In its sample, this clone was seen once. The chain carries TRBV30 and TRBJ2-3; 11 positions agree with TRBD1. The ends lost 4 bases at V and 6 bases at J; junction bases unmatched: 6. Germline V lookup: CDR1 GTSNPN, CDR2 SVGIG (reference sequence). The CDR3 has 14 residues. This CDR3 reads CAWNRDRGLDTQYF. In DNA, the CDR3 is TGTGCCTGGAACCGGGACAGGGGGTTGGATACGCAGTATTTT.

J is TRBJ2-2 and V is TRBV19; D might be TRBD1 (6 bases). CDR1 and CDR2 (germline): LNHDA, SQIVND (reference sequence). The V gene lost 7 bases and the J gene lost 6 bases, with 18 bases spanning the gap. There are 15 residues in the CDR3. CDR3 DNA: TGTGCCAGTACCCCCCGCAGGGGAGTTCCCGGGGAGCTGTTTTTT. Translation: CASTPRRGVPGELFF.

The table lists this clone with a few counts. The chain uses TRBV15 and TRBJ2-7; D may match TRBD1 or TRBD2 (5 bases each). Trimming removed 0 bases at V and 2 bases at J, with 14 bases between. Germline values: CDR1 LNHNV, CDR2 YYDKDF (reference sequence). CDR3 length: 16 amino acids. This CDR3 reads CATSREPGPGAYEQYF. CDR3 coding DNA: TGTGCCACCAGCAGAGAGCCGGGACCCGGGGCCTACGAGCAGTACTTC.

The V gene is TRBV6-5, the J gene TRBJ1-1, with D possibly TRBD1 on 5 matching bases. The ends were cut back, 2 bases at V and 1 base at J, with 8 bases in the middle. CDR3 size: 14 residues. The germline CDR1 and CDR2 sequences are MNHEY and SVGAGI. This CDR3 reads CASSYAGTNTEAFF. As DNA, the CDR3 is TGTGCCAGCAGTTACGCAGGGACGAACACTGAAGCTTTCTTT.

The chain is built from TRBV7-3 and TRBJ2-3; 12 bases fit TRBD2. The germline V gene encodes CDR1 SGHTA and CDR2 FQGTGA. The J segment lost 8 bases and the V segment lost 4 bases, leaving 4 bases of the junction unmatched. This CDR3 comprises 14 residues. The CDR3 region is CASSSPLAGGTQYF. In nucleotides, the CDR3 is TGTGCCAGCAGCTCACCACTAGCGGGGGGTACGCAGTATTTT.

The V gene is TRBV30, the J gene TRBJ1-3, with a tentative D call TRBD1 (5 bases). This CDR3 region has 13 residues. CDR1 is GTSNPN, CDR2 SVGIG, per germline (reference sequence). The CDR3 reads CAGDVGHGNTIYF. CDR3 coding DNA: TGTGCTGGGGACGTCGGTCACGGAAACACCATATATTTT. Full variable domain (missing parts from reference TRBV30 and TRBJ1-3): SQTIHQWPATLVQPVGSPLSLECTVEGTSNPNLYWYRQAAGRGLQLLFYSVGIGQISSEVPQNLSASRPQDRQFILSSKKLLLSDSGFYLCAGDVGHGNTIYFGEGSWLTVV.

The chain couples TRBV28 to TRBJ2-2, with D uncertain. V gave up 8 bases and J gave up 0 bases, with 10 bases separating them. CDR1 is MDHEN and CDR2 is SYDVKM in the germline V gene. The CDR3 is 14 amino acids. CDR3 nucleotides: TGTGCCAGCTCGGAACACACGAACACCGGGGAGCTGTTTTTT. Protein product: CASSEHTNTGELFF.

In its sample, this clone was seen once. The CDR3 sequence is CASSLTGDYTNTGELFF. The CDR3 DNA reads as TGTGCCAGCAGCTTAACGGGGGACTACACAAACACCGGGGAGCTGTTTTTT. The chain recombines TRBV7-3 with TRBJ2-2, with 7 bases identical to TRBD2. CDR1 SGHTA and CDR2 FQGTGA come from the germline V gene. After removal of 0 bases from V and 2 bases from J, the junction contained 6 bases not matched to a gene. This CDR3 is 17 amino acids long.

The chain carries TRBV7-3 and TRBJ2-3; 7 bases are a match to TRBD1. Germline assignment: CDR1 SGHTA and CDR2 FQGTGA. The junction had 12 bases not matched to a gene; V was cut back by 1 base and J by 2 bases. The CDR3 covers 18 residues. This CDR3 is CASSLMGASTGNTDTQYF. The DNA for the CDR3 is TGTGCCAGCAGCTTAATGGGGGCGTCGACAGGGAACACAGATACGCAGTATTTT.

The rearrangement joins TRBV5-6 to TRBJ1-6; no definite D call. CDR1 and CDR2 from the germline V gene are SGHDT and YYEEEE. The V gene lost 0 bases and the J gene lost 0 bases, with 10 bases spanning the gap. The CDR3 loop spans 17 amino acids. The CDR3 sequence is CASSLGGWGSYNSPLHF. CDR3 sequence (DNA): TGTGCCAGCAGCTTGGGAGGGTGGGGCTCCTATAATTCACCCCTCCACTTT.

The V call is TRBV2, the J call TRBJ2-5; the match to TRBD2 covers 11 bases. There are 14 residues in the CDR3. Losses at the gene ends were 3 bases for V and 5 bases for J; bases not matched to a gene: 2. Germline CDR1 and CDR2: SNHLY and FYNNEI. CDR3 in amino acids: CASSDPSGGETQYF. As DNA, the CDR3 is TGTGCCAGCAGTGACCCTAGCGGGGGGGAGACCCAGTACTTC.

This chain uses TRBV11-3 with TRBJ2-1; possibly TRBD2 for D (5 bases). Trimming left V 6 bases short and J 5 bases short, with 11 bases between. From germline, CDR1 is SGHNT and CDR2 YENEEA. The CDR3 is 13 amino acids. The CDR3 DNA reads TGTGCCAGCAGTCAGGCGGGCCACAATGAGCAGTTCTTC. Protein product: CASSQAGHNEQFF. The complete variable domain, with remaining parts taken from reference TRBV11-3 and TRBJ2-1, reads EAGVVQSPRYKIIEKKQPVAFWCNPISGHNTLYWYLQNLGQGPELLIRYENEEAVDDSQLPKDRFSAERLKGVDSTLKIQPAELGDSAVYLCASSQAGHNEQFFGPGTRLTVL.

The CDR3 nucleotides read TGTGCCAGTAGTATAGCGGGGAACTATGGCTACACCTTC. Translating it yields CASSIAGNYGYTF. The chain recombines TRBV19 with TRBJ1-2, with D uncertain. CDR3 size: 13 residues. CDR1 is LNHDA, CDR2 SQIVND, per germline (reference sequence). Trimming took off 1 base at V and 2 bases at J, with 5 bases between the two ends.

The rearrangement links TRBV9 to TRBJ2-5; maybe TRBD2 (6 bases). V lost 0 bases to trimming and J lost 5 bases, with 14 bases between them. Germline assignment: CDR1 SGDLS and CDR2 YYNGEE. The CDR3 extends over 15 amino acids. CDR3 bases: TGTGCCAGCAGCGTAGGTCCGGGGGTTTCGGAGACCCAGTACTTC. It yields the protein CASSVGPGVSETQYF.

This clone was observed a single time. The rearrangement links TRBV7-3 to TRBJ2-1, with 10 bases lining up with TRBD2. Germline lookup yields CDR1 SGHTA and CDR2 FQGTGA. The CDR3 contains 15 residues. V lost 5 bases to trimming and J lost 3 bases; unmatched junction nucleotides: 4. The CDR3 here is CASSISGGYYNEQFF. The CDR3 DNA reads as TGTGCCAGCAGCATTAGCGGGGGGTACTACAATGAGCAGTTCTTC. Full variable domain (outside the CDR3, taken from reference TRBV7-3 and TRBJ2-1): GAGVSQTPSNKVTEKGKYVELRCDPISGHTALYWYRQSLGQGPEFLIYFQGTGAADDSGLPNDRFFAVRPEGSVSTLKIQRTERGDSAVYLCASSISGGYYNEQFFGPGTRLTVL.

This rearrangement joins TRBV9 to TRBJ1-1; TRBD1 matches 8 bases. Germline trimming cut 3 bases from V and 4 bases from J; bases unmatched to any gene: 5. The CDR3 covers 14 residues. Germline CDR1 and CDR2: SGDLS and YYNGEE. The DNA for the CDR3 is TGTGCCAGCAGCGCGACAGGGGCCCTCACTGAAGCTTTCTTT. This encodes CASSATGALTEAFF.

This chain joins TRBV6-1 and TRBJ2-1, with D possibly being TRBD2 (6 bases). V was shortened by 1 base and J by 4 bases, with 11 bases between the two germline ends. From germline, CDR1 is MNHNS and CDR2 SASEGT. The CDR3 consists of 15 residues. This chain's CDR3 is CASSEGLGGYNEQFF. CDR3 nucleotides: TGTGCCAGCAGTGAAGGGTTGGGAGGTTACAATGAGCAGTTCTTC.

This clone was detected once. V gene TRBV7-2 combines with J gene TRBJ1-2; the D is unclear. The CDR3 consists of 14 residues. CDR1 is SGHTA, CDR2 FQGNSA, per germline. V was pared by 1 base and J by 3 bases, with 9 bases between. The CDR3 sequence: CASSLDGVDYGYTF. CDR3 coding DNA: TGTGCCAGCAGCTTAGACGGGGTAGACTATGGCTACACCTTC.

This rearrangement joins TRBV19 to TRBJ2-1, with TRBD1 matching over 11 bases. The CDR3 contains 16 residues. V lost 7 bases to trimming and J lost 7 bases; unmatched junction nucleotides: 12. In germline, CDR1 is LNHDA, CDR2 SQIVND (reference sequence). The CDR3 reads CASMLRTGGARNEQFF. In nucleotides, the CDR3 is TGTGCCAGTATGCTAAGGACAGGGGGCGCGAGGAATGAGCAGTTCTTC.

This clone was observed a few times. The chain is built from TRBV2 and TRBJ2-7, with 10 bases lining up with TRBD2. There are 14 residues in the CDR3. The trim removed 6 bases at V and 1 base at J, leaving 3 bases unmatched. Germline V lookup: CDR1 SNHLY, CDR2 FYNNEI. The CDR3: CASRGLANSYEQYF. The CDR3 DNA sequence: TGTGCCAGCAGGGGACTAGCGAATTCCTACGAGCAGTACTTC.

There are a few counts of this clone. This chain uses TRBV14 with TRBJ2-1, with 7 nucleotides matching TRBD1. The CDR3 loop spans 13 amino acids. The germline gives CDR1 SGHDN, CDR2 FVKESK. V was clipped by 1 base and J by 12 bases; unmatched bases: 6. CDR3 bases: TGTGCCAGCAGCCAAGGGAGAACAGGGGTGCAGTTCTTC. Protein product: CASSQGRTGVQFF.

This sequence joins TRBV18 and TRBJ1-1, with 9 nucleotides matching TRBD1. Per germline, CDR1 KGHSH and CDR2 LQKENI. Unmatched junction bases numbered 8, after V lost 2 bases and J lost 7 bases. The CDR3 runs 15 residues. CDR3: CASSPGQGRLGEAFF. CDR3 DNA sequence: TGTGCCAGCTCACCAGGACAGGGGAGGCTCGGTGAAGCTTTCTTT.

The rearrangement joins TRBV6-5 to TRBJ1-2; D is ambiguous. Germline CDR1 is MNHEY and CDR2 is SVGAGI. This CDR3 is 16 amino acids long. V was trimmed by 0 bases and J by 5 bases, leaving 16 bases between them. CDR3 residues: CASSYSIPQLAYGYTF. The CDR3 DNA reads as TGTGCCAGCAGTTACTCGATCCCCCAGTTAGCTTATGGCTACACCTTC.